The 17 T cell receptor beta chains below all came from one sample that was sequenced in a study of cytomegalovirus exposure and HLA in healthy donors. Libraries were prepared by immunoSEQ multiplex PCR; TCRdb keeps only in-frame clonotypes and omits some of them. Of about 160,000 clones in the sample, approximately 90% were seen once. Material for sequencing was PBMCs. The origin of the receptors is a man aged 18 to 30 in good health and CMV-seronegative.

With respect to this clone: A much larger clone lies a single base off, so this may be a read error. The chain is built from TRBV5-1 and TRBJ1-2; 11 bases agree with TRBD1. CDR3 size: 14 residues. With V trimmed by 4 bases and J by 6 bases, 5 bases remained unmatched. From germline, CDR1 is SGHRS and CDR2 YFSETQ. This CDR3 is CASSPGQGADGYTF. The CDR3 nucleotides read TGCGCCAGCAGCCCAGGACAGGGGGCGGATGGCTACACCTTC.

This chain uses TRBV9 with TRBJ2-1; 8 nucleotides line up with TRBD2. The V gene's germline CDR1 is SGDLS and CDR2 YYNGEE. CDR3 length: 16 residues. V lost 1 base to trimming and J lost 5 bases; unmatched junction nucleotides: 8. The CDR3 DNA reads TGTGCCAGCAGCGTATCCCCCACTAGCGGCCACAATGAGCAGTTCTTC. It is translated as CASSVSPTSGHNEQFF.

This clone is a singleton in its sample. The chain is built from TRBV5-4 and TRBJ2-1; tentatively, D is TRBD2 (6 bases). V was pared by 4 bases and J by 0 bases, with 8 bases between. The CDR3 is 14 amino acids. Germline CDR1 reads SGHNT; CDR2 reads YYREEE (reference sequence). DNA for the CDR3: TGTGCCAGCAGCCGGGGGAGCTCCTACAATGAGCAGTTCTTC. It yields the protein CASSRGSSYNEQFF.

The CDR3 region has the DNA TGTGCCAGCAGTGAATACCCCCTGCTAGCGGGAGTCGAGACCCAGTACTTC. Translating gives CASSEYPLLAGVETQYF. The chain combines TRBV25-1 with TRBJ2-5; 10 bases match TRBD2. CDR1 is MGHDK and CDR2 is SYGVNS in the germline V gene. The CDR3 is 17 amino acids. The V and J ends lost 0 bases and 5 bases, in that order; junction bases with no gene match: 9.

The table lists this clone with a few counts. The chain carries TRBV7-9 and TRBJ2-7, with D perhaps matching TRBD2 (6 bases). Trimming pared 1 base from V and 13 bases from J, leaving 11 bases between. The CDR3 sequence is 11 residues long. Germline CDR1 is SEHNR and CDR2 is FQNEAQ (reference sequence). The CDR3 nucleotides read TGTGCCAGCAGCTTAGTAGCGGACACCTACGTC. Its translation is CASSLVADTYV.

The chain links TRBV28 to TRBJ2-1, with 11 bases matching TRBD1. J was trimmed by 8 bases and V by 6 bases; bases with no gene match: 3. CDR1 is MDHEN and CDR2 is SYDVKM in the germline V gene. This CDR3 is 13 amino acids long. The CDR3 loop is CASSRTGGYEQFF. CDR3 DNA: TGTGCCAGCAGCCGGACAGGGGGCTATGAGCAGTTCTTC.

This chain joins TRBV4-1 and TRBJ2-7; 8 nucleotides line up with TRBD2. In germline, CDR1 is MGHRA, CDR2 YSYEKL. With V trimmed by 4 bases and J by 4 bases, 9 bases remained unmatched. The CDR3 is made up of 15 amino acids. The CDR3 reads CASSLGSGSLYEQYF. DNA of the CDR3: TGCGCCAGCAGCCTGGGCAGCGGGAGTTTGTACGAGCAGTACTTC.

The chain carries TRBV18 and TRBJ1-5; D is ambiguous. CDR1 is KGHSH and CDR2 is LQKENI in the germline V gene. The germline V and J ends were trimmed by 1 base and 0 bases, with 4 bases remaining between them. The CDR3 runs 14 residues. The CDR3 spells CASSPQSSNQPQHF. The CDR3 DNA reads TGTGCCAGCTCACCACAGAGTAGCAATCAGCCCCAGCATTTT.

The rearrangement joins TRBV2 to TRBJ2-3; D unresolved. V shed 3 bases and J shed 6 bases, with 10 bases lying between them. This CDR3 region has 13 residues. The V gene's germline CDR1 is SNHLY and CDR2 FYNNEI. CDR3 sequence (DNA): TGTGCCAGCAGTGATGTGGCTTCGGATACGCAGTATTTT. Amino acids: CASSDVASDTQYF.

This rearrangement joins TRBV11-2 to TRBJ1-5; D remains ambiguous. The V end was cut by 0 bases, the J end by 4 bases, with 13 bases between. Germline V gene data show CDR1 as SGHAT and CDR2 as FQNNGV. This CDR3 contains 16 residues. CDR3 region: CASSLERGGKNQPQHF. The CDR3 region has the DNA TGTGCCAGCAGCTTAGAGCGGGGTGGGAAAAATCAGCCCCAGCATTTT.

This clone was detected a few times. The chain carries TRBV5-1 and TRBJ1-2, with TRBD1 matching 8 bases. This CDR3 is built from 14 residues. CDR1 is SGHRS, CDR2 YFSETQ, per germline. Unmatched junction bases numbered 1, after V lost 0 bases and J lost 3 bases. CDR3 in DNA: TGCGCCAGCAGCTTGGGACAGGGGTACTATGGCTACACCTTC. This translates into CASSLGQGYYGYTF.

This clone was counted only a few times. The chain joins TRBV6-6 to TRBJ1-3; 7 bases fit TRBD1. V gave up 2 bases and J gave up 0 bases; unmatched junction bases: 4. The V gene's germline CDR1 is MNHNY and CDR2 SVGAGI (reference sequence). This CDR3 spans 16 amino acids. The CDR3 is CASSYPTGNSGNTIYF. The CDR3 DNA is TGTGCCAGCAGTTACCCGACAGGGAACTCTGGAAACACCATATATTTT.

The CDR3 sequence: CASSLTSGSYNEQFF. CDR3 coding DNA: TGTGCCAGCAGTTTAACTAGCGGCTCCTACAATGAGCAGTTCTTC. This chain uses TRBV2 with TRBJ2-1; 8 bases are shared with TRBD2. The CDR3 is made up of 15 amino acids. In germline, CDR1 is SNHLY, CDR2 FYNNEI. The trim removed 5 bases at V and 0 bases at J, leaving 3 bases unmatched.

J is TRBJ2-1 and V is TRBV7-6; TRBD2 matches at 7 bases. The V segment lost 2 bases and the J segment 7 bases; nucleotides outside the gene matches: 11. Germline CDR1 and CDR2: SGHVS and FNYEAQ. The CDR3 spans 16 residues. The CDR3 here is CASSLRSGILGNEQFF. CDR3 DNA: TGTGCCAGCAGCTTACGCAGCGGGATCTTGGGGAATGAGCAGTTCTTC.

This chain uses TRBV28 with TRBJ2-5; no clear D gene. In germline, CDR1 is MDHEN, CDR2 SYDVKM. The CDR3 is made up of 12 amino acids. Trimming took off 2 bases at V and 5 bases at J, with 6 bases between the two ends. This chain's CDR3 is CASSLNQETQYF. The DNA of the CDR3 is TGTGCCAGCAGTTTAAATCAGGAGACCCAGTACTTC.

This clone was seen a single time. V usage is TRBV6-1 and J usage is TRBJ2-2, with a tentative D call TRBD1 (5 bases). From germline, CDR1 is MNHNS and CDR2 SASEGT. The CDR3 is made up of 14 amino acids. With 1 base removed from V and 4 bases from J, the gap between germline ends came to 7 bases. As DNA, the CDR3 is TGTGCCAGCAGTGAAGTTAGGGGCACCGGGGAGCTGTTTTTT. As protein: CASSEVRGTGELFF.

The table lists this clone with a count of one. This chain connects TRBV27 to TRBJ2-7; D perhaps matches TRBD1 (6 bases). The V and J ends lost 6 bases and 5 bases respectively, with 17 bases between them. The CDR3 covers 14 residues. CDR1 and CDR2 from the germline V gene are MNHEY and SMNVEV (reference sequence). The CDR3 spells CASRSGTYVNEQYF. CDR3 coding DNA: TGTGCCAGCAGGTCCGGGACATATGTCAACGAGCAGTACTTC.